The 22 T cell receptor beta chains listed next were all sequenced from one sample in a study of blood T cell repertoires in COVID-19. Sequencing was performed with immunoSEQ multiplex PCR; in TCRdb, only in-frame clones are kept and a portion is missing. The table shows some 110,000 clones, with 80% to 95% occurring only once. The sequenced material came from peripheral blood. The receptors were sampled from a man between 45 and 60 years old with COVID-19, enrolled during active disease.

This clone has a single count. CDR3 coding DNA: TGTGCCAGCAGAGACCACAGGGTGGGCGGTGGCATTCAGTACTTC. Translating it yields CASRDHRVGGGIQYF. V gene TRBV25-1 combines with J gene TRBJ2-4, with D possibly being TRBD1 (6 bases). This CDR3 spans 15 amino acids. CDR1 is MGHDK and CDR2 is SYGVNS in the germline V gene. V lost 6 bases to trimming and J lost 9 bases, with 21 bases between them.

A note on this clone: At one boundary the junction diverges from the germline segment, which might be a read error. The V call is TRBV30, the J call TRBJ1-4, with 9 bases that match TRBD1. The CDR3 extends over 14 amino acids. CDR1 is GTSNPN, CDR2 SVGIG, per germline (reference sequence). The CDR3 nucleotides are TGTGCCTGGAGGAAACAGGGGGCTAAAGAAAAACTGTTTTTT. This translates into CAWRKQGAKEKLFF.

A single count supports this clone. This chain joins TRBV4-1 and TRBJ1-1; D might be TRBD1 (5 bases). The CDR3 runs 15 residues. Trimming took off 3 bases at V and 5 bases at J, with 16 bases between the two ends. CDR1 is MGHRA and CDR2 is YSYEKL in the germline V gene. The CDR3 DNA reads as TGCGCCAGCAGCCACCGCCGGGGGGACGAAACTGAAGCTTTCTTT. Its translation: CASSHRRGDETEAFF.

The chain employs TRBV7-6 and TRBJ2-7; 7 bases are shared with TRBD2. This CDR3 has 15 residues. Trimming at V came to 0 bases and at J to 0 bases, leaving 2 bases not matched to a gene. The germline V gene has CDR1 SGHVS and CDR2 FNYEAQ. CDR3 nucleotides: TGTGCCAGCAGCTTAGCGACTAGCAGCTCCTACGAGCAGTACTTC. This encodes CASSLATSSSYEQYF.

Comments on this clone: Distinct nucleotide sequences in the sample also encode this CDR3. V usage is TRBV30 and J usage is TRBJ1-5; possibly TRBD1 for D (5 bases). The CDR3 consists of 13 residues. V was pared by 2 bases and J by 5 bases, with 10 bases between. Germline CDR1 and CDR2: GTSNPN and SVGIG (reference sequence). CDR3 loop: CAWSQGRDQPQHF. The CDR3 DNA reads TGTGCCTGGAGTCAGGGTAGGGATCAGCCCCAGCATTTT.

The chain is built from TRBV24-1 and TRBJ2-2; weak D call: TRBD1 (5 bases). CDR3 length: 15 residues. Trimming left V 5 bases short and J 1 base short, with 10 bases between. Germline assignment: CDR1 KGHDR and CDR2 SFDVKD. For the CDR3, the DNA is TGTGCCACCAGTGCGTTGGGGCAGAACACCGGGGAGCTGTTTTTT. Translation: CATSALGQNTGELFF.

The chain has TRBV5-6 and TRBJ1-4; TRBD1 might be the D (6 bases). The germline gives CDR1 SGHDT, CDR2 YYEEEE. The length of the CDR3 is 13 residues. The V end lost 4 bases, the J end lost 5 bases, and 9 bases lay between the germline ends. CDR3 coding DNA: TGTGCCAGCAGCCGAGACAGGAATGAAAAACTGTTTTTT. Translated, it gives CASSRDRNEKLFF.

The gene calls are TRBV15 and TRBJ2-2; TRBD2 agrees at 7 bases. Germline trimming cut 0 bases from V and 2 bases from J; bases unmatched to any gene: 3. CDR1 LNHNV and CDR2 YYDKDF come from the germline V gene (reference sequence). The CDR3 runs 16 residues. The DNA of the CDR3 is TGTGCCACCAGCAGAGATGGGGGGGGAAACACCGGGGAGCTGTTTTTT. Translation: CATSRDGGGNTGELFF.

This clone was counted a single time. V usage is TRBV28 and J usage is TRBJ1-6; no firm D call. Germline-derived CDR1 and CDR2 are MDHEN and SYDVKM. CDR3 size: 15 residues. Trimming left V 7 bases short and J 9 bases short, with 19 bases between. CDR3 sequence: CASNLQSMRASPLHF. The CDR3 DNA reads TGTGCCAGCAACCTCCAGTCTATGAGGGCTTCACCCCTCCACTTT.

The count of this clone is one. V is TRBV30 and J is TRBJ1-4; 9 bases fit TRBD1. J lost 8 bases, V lost 2 bases, and 9 bases had no gene match. CDR1 is GTSNPN and CDR2 is SVGIG in the germline V gene (reference sequence). This CDR3 spans 15 amino acids. The CDR3 bases are TGTGCCTGGAGTCCGGGACAGGGCTTAAGCGAAAAACTGTTTTTT. Protein product: CAWSPGQGLSEKLFF.

The chain links TRBV12-3 or TRBV12-4 to TRBJ1-1; D gene unclear. This CDR3 contains 13 residues. Trimming cost V 8 bases and J 0 bases, with 10 bases left between them. CDR3 in DNA: TGTGCCAGCCTGGCTTTAATGAACACTGAAGCTTTCTTT. Its translation: CASLALMNTEAFF.

The rearrangement links TRBV19 to TRBJ2-1; TRBD2 matches at 12 bases. Trimming at V came to 3 bases and at J to 4 bases, leaving 4 bases not matched to a gene. The CDR3 runs to 16 residues. CDR1 is LNHDA, CDR2 SQIVND, per germline (reference sequence). The DNA for the CDR3 is TGTGCCAGTAGTATCGCCGGGACTAGCGGGTACAATGAGCAGTTCTTC. Protein: CASSIAGTSGYNEQFF.

V usage is TRBV19 and J usage is TRBJ1-1, with a possible D match to TRBD1 (5 bases). CDR3 length: 14 amino acids. The germline V gene has CDR1 LNHDA and CDR2 SQIVND (reference sequence). The V and J ends lost 1 base and 2 bases respectively, with 8 bases between them. CDR3 bases: TGTGCCAGTAGTATAGGGGACTCCAACACTGAAGCTTTCTTT. It yields the protein CASSIGDSNTEAFF.

The gene calls are TRBV5-5 and TRBJ2-5, with D unresolved. This CDR3 has 13 residues. Germline V gene lookup returns CDR1 SGHKS and CDR2 YYEKEE (reference sequence). V was cut by 1 base and J by 5 bases, with 9 bases left in between. CDR3 protein: CASSLSPRETQYF. The CDR3, as DNA: TGTGCCAGCAGCTTGTCCCCCCGGGAGACCCAGTACTTC.

This clone was counted a few times. The V call is TRBV7-9, the J call TRBJ2-7; the D is unclear. Trimming took off 2 bases at V and 2 bases at J, with 4 bases between the two ends. The CDR3 spans 12 residues. Germline assignment: CDR1 SEHNR and CDR2 FQNEAQ (reference sequence). The CDR3 here is CASSLSPYEQYF. The CDR3 DNA reads TGTGCCAGCAGCTTAAGCCCCTACGAGCAGTACTTC. Together with reference TRBV7-9 and TRBJ2-7, the CDR3 gives the full variable domain: DTGVSQNPRHKITKRGQNVTFRCDPISEHNRLYWYRQTLGQGPEFLTYFQNEAQLEKSRLLSDRFSAERPKGSFSTLEIQRTEQGDSAMYLCASSLSPYEQYFGPGTRLTVT.

This clone occurred once. V usage is TRBV28 and J usage is TRBJ1-2; a possible D gene is TRBD1 (5 bases). The V gene lost 8 bases and the J gene lost 8 bases, with 18 bases spanning the gap. The CDR3 is 13 amino acids. CDR1 is MDHEN and CDR2 is SYDVKM in the germline V gene. CDR3 DNA sequence: TGTGCCAGCGACCCTGTGGGGGGTGACGGCTACACCTTC. Translation gives CASDPVGGDGYTF.

The gene calls are TRBV19 and TRBJ2-3; the match to TRBD1 covers 7 bases. The CDR3 extends over 17 amino acids. J lost 2 bases, V lost 5 bases, and 13 bases had no gene match. In germline, CDR1 is LNHDA, CDR2 SQIVND (reference sequence). CDR3 sequence (DNA): TGTGCCAGTAGTGTCGCGTCCGGGACAGCGATCACAGATACGCAGTATTTT. Its protein product is CASSVASGTAITDTQYF. Full variable domain (outside the CDR3, taken from reference TRBV19 and TRBJ2-3): DGGITQSPKYLFRKEGQNVTLSCEQNLNHDAMYWYRQDPGQGLRLIYYSQIVNDFQKGDIAEGYSVSREKKESFPLTVTSAQKNPTAFYLCASSVASGTAITDTQYFGPGTRLTVL.

The chain combines TRBV24-1 with TRBJ1-5, with 10 nucleotides matching TRBD1. Germline V lookup: CDR1 KGHDR, CDR2 SFDVKD. With V trimmed by 5 bases and J by 2 bases, 11 bases remained unmatched. The CDR3 has 18 residues. In DNA form, the CDR3 reads TGTGCCACCAGTGCCGTCCCCTCTGGGACAGGGGGCAATCAGCCCCAGCATTTT. Translating gives CATSAVPSGTGGNQPQHF.

The chain has TRBV6-5 and TRBJ1-3; D uncertain. V was cut by 0 bases and J by 3 bases, with 9 bases left in between. Looked up from germline, CDR1 is MNHEY and CDR2 is SVGAGI. The CDR3 is 15 amino acids. The CDR3 loop is CASSYSNTNGNTIYF. For the CDR3, the DNA is TGTGCCAGCAGTTACTCGAACACAAATGGAAACACCATATATTTT.

The genes are TRBV6-1 and TRBJ2-7; 12 bases align to TRBD1. V lost 0 bases and J lost 4; bases outside the gene matches: 10. Looked up from germline, CDR1 is MNHNS and CDR2 is SASEGT. The length of the CDR3 is 18 residues. Here the CDR3 reads CASSEAPPGQGACYEQYF. Here the CDR3 DNA reads TGTGCCAGCAGTGAAGCTCCCCCGGGACAGGGGGCCTGTTACGAGCAGTACTTC.

V is TRBV14 and J is TRBJ2-3, with 7 nucleotides matching TRBD2. The CDR3 has 16 residues. Germline V gives CDR1 SGHDN, CDR2 FVKESK. Trimming cost V 6 bases and J 5 bases; bases outside gene matches: 14. CDR3 protein: CASSPAGQGLQDTQYF. CDR3 sequence (DNA): TGTGCCAGCAGTCCAGCGGGGCAGGGTCTACAAGATACGCAGTATTTT.

The rearrangement uses TRBV6-2 or TRBV6-3 and TRBJ2-1; TRBD1 matches 9 bases. CDR1 and CDR2 from the germline V gene are MNHEY and SVGEGT. Unmatched junction bases numbered 7, after V lost 0 bases and J lost 4 bases. The CDR3 has 17 amino acids. CDR3 sequence reads: CASSYSIGTGRYNEQFF. The CDR3, as DNA: TGTGCCAGCAGTTACTCTATTGGGACAGGGCGTTACAATGAGCAGTTCTTC.